One sample yielded the 13 T cell receptor beta chains listed below, sequenced in a study of metastatic and nonmetastatic thyroid tumors. TCRdb recomputed clones from the PCR reads via MiXCR. The sample consists of more than 40,000 clones, 3% to 3.5% of them appearing once. Each patient came to thyroid surgery without any prior treatment (of any kind). Material: blood. Source of these receptors: a female donor with papillary thyroid cancer or a benign thyroid nodule (not recorded which). Some clones in this sample may be carry-over from other donors' samples.

This clone was seen at least ten times. The V and J genes are TRBV27 and TRBJ2-7; 7 nucleotides align to TRBD2. From germline, CDR1 is MNHEY and CDR2 SMNVEV (reference sequence). Trimming at V came to 8 bases and at J to 5 bases, leaving 9 bases not matched to a gene. CDR3 size: 13 residues. CDR3 protein: CASSLAAGDEQYF. In DNA, the CDR3 is TGTGCCAGCTCGCTAGCGGCGGGGGACGAGCAGTACTTC.

This chain joins TRBV27 and TRBJ1-6, with D maybe TRBD1 (5 bases). The CDR3 sequence is 17 residues long. From germline, CDR1 is MNHEY and CDR2 SMNVEV (reference sequence). The ends were cut back, 10 bases at V and 10 bases at J, with 29 bases in the middle. The CDR3 region is CATKPLLQGPRGSPLHF. CDR3 nucleotides: TGTGCCACAAAACCCCTCCTCCAGGGCCCACGGGGCTCACCCCTCCACTTT.

This clone has ten or more counts. The V gene is TRBV24-1, the J gene TRBJ1-1, with 7 nucleotides matching TRBD1. Trimming cost V 8 bases and J 0 bases; bases outside gene matches: 8. This CDR3 has 15 residues. From germline, CDR1 is KGHDR and CDR2 SFDVKD. The CDR3 protein is CATTSYRGMNTEAFF. CDR3 nucleotide sequence: TGTGCCACCACTTCATACAGGGGAATGAACACTGAAGCTTTCTTT.

This clone turned up a few times. The rearrangement uses TRBV28 and TRBJ2-7; TRBD1 agrees at 10 bases. Germline V gives CDR1 MDHEN, CDR2 SYDVKM. The V segment lost 5 bases and the J segment 9 bases; nucleotides outside the gene matches: 1. This CDR3 contains 11 residues. CDR3 sequence: CASSRDRGQYF. As DNA, the CDR3 is TGTGCCAGCAGTCGGGACAGGGGGCAGTACTTC.

The chain links TRBV10-3 to TRBJ2-6, with a possible D match to TRBD1 (6 bases). The ends were cut back, 4 bases at V and 0 bases at J, with 19 bases in the middle. The CDR3 has 19 amino acids. The germline V gene has CDR1 ENHRY and CDR2 SYGVKD. CDR3: CAISGVWVTGISGANVLTF. The CDR3 nucleotides read TGTGCCATCAGTGGGGTCTGGGTGACAGGCATCTCTGGGGCCAACGTCCTGACTTTC.

This clone was seen many times. The chain has TRBV10-1 and TRBJ1-3; 7 bases fit TRBD1. The germline CDR1 and CDR2 sequences are WNHNN and SYGVQD (reference sequence). Trimming took 4 bases from V and 3 from J; bases not matched to a gene: 21. There are 20 residues in the CDR3. CDR3 amino acids: CASSGGGGLTGFIFGNTIYF. The DNA for the CDR3 is TGCGCCAGCAGTGGTGGGGGGGGTCTGACAGGGTTCATCTTTGGAAACACCATATATTTT.

This clone came up many times. J is TRBJ1-5 and V is TRBV7-9; TRBD1 is a possible D gene (5 bases). V was shortened by 0 bases and J by 7 bases, with 10 bases between the two germline ends. This CDR3 comprises 14 residues. The germline gives CDR1 SEHNR, CDR2 FQNEAQ (reference sequence). CDR3 DNA: TGTGCCAGCAGCTTAGCAGGGGTCGGCCAGCCCCAGCATTTT. Its protein is CASSLAGVGQPQHF.

The sample holds a few counts of this clone. Just one base apart from a much larger clone, this may be a read error. The same CDR3 arises from other DNA sequences in this sample as well. This rearrangement joins TRBV20-1 to TRBJ2-1; possible D gene TRBD2, 5 bases. The CDR3 covers 14 residues. V was trimmed by 3 bases and J by 3 bases, leaving 12 bases between them. Germline CDR1 reads DFQATT; CDR2 reads SNEGSKA (reference sequence). In DNA form, the CDR3 reads TGCAGTGCTAGTCGGGGTCGGGACTACAATGAGCAGTTCTTC. This encodes CSASRGRDYNEQFF.

The DNA for the CDR3 is TGTGCCAGCAGCCGTCCGGGACAGGGGGACAATGAGCAGTTCTTC. It codes for CASSRPGQGDNEQFF. The gene calls are TRBV7-2 and TRBJ2-1; 11 nucleotides align to TRBD1. This CDR3 comprises 15 residues. CDR1 and CDR2 (germline): SGHTA, FQGNSA. V dropped 5 bases and J dropped 5; count of bases not matched to a gene: 5.

This clone was seen repeatedly, ten times or more. V usage is TRBV20-1 and J usage is TRBJ1-2; D possibly corresponds to TRBD1 (5 bases). The CDR3 extends over 14 amino acids. The germline gives CDR1 DFQATT, CDR2 SNEGSKA (reference sequence). V shed 1 base and J shed 5 bases, with 14 bases lying between them. As DNA, the CDR3 is TGCAGTGCTAGAGGGCAGGGAAGCGGGTATGGCTACACCTTC. Encoded protein: CSARGQGSGYGYTF.

Regarding this clone: At one of its ends the junction is not consistent with the germline gene, which may arise from a read error. J is TRBJ1-1 and V is TRBV6-2 or TRBV6-3; 9 nucleotides match TRBD1. This CDR3 has 13 amino acids. CDR1 and CDR2 from the germline V gene are MNHEY and SVGEGT. CDR3 DNA: TGTGCCAGCAGGGGACAGGGTCTCACTGAAGCTTTTTTT. This codes for CASRGQGLTEAFF.

This clone was seen a few times. The chain joins TRBV6-1 to TRBJ1-6; no firm D call. V dropped 2 bases and J dropped 13 bases, with 12 bases sitting between them. The length of the CDR3 is 13 residues. CDR1 and CDR2 from the germline V gene are MNHNS and SASEGT. Here the CDR3 reads CASSEFPLLPLHF. Written as DNA, the CDR3 is TGTGCCAGCAGTGAATTCCCCCTCCTTCCCCTCCACTTT.

This clone has a count of ten or more. V gene TRBV6-1 combines with J gene TRBJ2-1; D might be TRBD1 (5 bases). V lost 6 bases to trimming and J lost 4 bases, with 7 bases between them. This CDR3 comprises 12 residues. Per the germline V gene, CDR1 is MNHNS and CDR2 is SASEGT. The CDR3 loop reads CASSPGYNEQFF. CDR3 nucleotide sequence: TGTGCCAGCAGCCCAGGGTACAATGAGCAGTTCTTC.